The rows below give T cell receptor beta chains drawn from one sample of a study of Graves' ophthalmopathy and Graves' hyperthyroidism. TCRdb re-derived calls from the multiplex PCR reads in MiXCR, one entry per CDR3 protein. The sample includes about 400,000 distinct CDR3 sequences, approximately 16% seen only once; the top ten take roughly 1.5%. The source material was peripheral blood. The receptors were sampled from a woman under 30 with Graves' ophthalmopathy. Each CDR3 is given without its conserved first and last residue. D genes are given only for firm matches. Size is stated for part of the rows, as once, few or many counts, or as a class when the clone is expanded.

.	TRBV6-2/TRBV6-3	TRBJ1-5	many	ASSYSNGGTHQPQH
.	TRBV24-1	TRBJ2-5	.	ATSDPFGGQGETQY
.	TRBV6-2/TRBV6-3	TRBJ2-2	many	ASRYRDNRPGELF
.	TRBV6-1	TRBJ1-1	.	ASSPARARRTEAF
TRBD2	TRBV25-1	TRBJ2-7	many	ASIGTSGPLRSSYEQY
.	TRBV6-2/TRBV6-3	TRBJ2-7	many	ASSYFRTEQY
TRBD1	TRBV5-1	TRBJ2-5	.	ASSSFQGAGETQY
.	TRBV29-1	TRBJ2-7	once	SVVAVYEQY
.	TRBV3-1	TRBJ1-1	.	ASSQDRGSEAF
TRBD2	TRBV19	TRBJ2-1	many	ASSISPGTSGYNEQF
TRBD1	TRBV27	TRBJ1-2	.	ASGSGTVSFGYT
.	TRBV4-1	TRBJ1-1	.	ASSQGSWNTEAF
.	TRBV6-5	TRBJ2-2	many	ASSFHYRETGELF
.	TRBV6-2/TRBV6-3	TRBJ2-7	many	ASSDRTKGTGYEQY
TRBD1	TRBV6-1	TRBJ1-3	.	ASSEGWDSSGNTIY
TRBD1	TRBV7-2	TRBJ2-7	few	ASSPHQGADNEQY
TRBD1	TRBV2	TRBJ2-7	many	ASRDGQGPPYEQY
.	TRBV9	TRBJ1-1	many	ASSVVVWGRWAEAF
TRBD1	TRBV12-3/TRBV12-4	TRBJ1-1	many	ASSRGTAGNTEAF
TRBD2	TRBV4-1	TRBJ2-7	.	ASSQGKGTSGWDEQY
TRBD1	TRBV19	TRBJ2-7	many	ASSAAGTGGSYEQY
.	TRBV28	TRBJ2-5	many	ASSGGGVGEETQY
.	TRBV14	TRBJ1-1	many	ASSQEIGSEAF
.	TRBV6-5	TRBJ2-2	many	ASSHRGPRDTGELF
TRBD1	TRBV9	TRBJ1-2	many	ASSPGQGISYT
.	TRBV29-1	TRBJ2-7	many	SVGTVERNSSKLLFYEQY
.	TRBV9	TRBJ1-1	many	ASSPDLQTEAF
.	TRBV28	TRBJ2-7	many	ASPVGQY
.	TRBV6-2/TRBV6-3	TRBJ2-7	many	ASSLLGGSEQY
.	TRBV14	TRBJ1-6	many	ASSQGIARPTGGSPLH
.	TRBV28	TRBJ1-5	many	ASGLPQH
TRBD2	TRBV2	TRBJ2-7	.	ASSEALPGGYNEQY
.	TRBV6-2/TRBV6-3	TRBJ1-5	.	ASQYSSNQPQH
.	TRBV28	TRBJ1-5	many	ASSPGGFSNQPQH
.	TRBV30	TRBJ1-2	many	AWSVGDYGYT
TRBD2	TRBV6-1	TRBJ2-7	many	ASSGAAGVINEQY
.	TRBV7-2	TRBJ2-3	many	ASSLGGGRPSTQY
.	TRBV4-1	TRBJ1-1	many	ASSQERAGAHYGNTEAF
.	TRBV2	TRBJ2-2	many	ASTASRAGELF